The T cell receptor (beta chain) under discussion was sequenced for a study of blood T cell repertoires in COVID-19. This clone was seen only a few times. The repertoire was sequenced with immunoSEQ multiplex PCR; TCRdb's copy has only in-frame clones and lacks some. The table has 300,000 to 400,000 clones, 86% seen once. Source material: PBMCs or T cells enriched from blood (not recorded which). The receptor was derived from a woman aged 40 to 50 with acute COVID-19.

DNA of the CDR3: TGTGCCAGCAGCAAAACTTTGGGACTAGCCTACGAGCAGTACTTC. It yields the protein CASSKTLGLAYEQYF. The V gene is TRBV6-5, the J gene TRBJ2-7; TRBD2 matches at 8 bases. Per germline, CDR1 MNHEY and CDR2 SVGAGI. The CDR3 has 15 residues. V trimming: 6 bases; J trimming: 2 bases; junction bases outside the gene matches: 9.